These T cell receptor beta chains were read from a single sample in a study of blood T cell repertoires in COVID-19. Sequencing used immunoSEQ multiplex PCR; TCRdb keeps in-frame clones, though not all of them. The table shows about 62,000 clones, with around 90% occurring only once. Sequenced: peripheral blood. These receptors came from a human donor in a cohort sampled during active COVID-19. Both conserved end residues are trimmed from each CDR3. Fields, in order: CDR3 protein, V gene.

CDR3 protein: SAREYREAF
V gene: TRBV20-1

CDR3 protein: ASSYPGGTEAF
V gene: TRBV6-5

CDR3 protein: ASSLFPGTEAF
V gene: TRBV7-9

CDR3 protein: SVSRDGNEQY
V gene: TRBV29-1

CDR3 protein: ASSYGGAGGYT
V gene: TRBV6-5

CDR3 protein: ASSLSGHNEQF
V gene: TRBV7-6

CDR3 protein: ASSATQGSVETQY
V gene: TRBV7-9

CDR3 protein: ASSLRREEGVQQF
V gene: TRBV7-3

CDR3 protein: ASSQGGGNTEAF
V gene: TRBV3-1/TRBV3-2

CDR3 protein: ASRLTPAAQGEGIPGYGYT
V gene: TRBV27

CDR3 protein: AWSQDRYHEQY
V gene: TRBV30

CDR3 protein: ASSQLDRGNSPLH
V gene: TRBV14